The 21 T cell receptor beta chains presented below share a single source sample, sequenced in a study of PD-L1 blockade in urothelial cancer. Assay: immunoSEQ multiplex PCR; the TCRdb copy retains only in-frame clones and omits some. The repertoire includes about 40,000 clones, 65% to 90% of them detected once, and 24% sits in the top ten. Time point here: peripheral blood 6 weeks after treatment start. This specimen consisted of PBMCs, obtained around atezolizumab (anti-PD-L1) treatment. These receptors all come from a man aged 55-75 years with urothelial cancer.

The chain recombines TRBV6-5 with TRBJ2-2; 9 bases map to TRBD2. The junction had 8 bases not matched to a gene; V was cut back by 6 bases and J by 6 bases. Germline V lookup: CDR1 MNHEY, CDR2 SVGAGI. CDR3 size: 15 residues. The CDR3 sequence is CASRPLAGEPGELFF. The DNA of the CDR3 is TGTGCCAGCAGACCCTTAGCGGGGGAACCCGGGGAGCTGTTTTTT.

V is TRBV25-1 and J is TRBJ1-3, with 8 bases that match TRBD1. CDR1 and CDR2 (germline): MGHDK, SYGVNS. V lost 2 bases to trimming and J lost 0 bases; unmatched junction nucleotides: 3. This CDR3 is built from 16 residues. CDR3 loop: CASSENRGISGNTIYF. The CDR3 DNA is TGTGCCAGCAGTGAAAACAGGGGGATCTCTGGAAACACCATATATTTT.

The chain joins TRBV14 to TRBJ2-1; the D is unclear. From germline, CDR1 is SGHDN and CDR2 FVKESK. CDR3 size: 18 residues. The V gene lost 1 base and the J gene lost 2 bases, with 18 bases spanning the gap. DNA of the CDR3: TGTGCCAGCAGCCAAGGTGTAATGTCCGCAGGCCCCTACAATGAGCAGTTCTTC. Translation gives CASSQGVMSAGPYNEQFF.

This chain uses TRBV19 with TRBJ1-5; 12 bases map to TRBD1. V dropped 5 bases and J dropped 0; count of bases not matched to a gene: 8. Germline-derived CDR1 and CDR2 are LNHDA and SQIVND (reference sequence). This CDR3 contains 18 residues. The CDR3 sequence is CASSGTGGGLGSNQPQHF. The CDR3 DNA reads as TGTGCCAGTAGTGGGACAGGGGGCGGTTTAGGTAGCAATCAGCCCCAGCATTTT. The full variable domain, with the rest looked up from reference TRBV19 and TRBJ1-5, is DGGITQSPKYLFRKEGQNVTLSCEQNLNHDAMYWYRQDPGQGLRLIYYSQIVNDFQKGDIAEGYSVSREKKESFPLTVTSAQKNPTAFYLCASSGTGGGLGSNQPQHFGDGTRLSIL.

The J gene is TRBJ2-7, the V gene TRBV10-3; 11 bases match TRBD2. V dropped 0 bases and J dropped 5; count of bases not matched to a gene: 3. CDR3 length: 15 residues. Germline assignment: CDR1 ENHRY and CDR2 SYGVKD. CDR3 in DNA: TGTGCCATCAGTGAGTCGACGGGACTAGCGGACGAGCAGTACTTC. Translated, it gives CAISESTGLADEQYF.

This chain uses TRBV11-2 with TRBJ1-5; D remains ambiguous. The CDR3 runs 15 residues. Germline assignment: CDR1 SGHAT and CDR2 FQNNGV. Trimming stripped 0 bases from V and 4 bases from J, with 10 bases between. CDR3 in DNA: TGTGCCAGCAGCTTAGATATACGGGGAAATCAGCCCCAGCATTTT. Encoded protein: CASSLDIRGNQPQHF.

This clone was picked up a small number of times. The chain joins TRBV11-2 to TRBJ2-7; D might be TRBD1 (5 bases). CDR3 length: 13 residues. V was clipped by 5 bases and J by 7 bases, with 15 bases between them. Germline V gene data show CDR1 as SGHAT and CDR2 as FQNNGV. The CDR3 DNA follows: TGTGCCAGCAGCGCCACAGGTATCAGGGAGCAGTACTTC. Translating it yields CASSATGIREQYF.

The rearrangement links TRBV6-4 to TRBJ2-1, with TRBD2 identical over 12 bases. The CDR3 extends over 15 amino acids. V lost 4 bases and J lost 7; bases outside the gene matches: 5. The germline gives CDR1 MRHNA, CDR2 SNTAGT. The CDR3 region has the DNA TGTGCCAGCAGTGCATCTAGCGGGAGGGGGAATGAGCAGTTCTTC. Its translation is CASSASSGRGNEQFF.

The chain links TRBV5-1 to TRBJ1-6, with D unresolved. Germline CDR1 reads SGHRS; CDR2 reads YFSETQ. There are 14 residues in the CDR3. V lost 4 bases and J 6 bases, leaving 11 bases between the germline ends. CDR3 nucleotides: TGCGCCAGCAGCCCGACACTTAGTAATTCACCCCTCCACTTT. This translates into CASSPTLSNSPLHF.

V usage is TRBV23-1 and J usage is TRBJ2-7, with TRBD1 identical over 9 bases. TRBV23-1 is assigned to the ORF class and has an uncertain function. CDR3 length: 16 residues. The V segment lost 4 bases and the J segment 1 base; nucleotides outside the gene matches: 8. The CDR3 here is CASSRYPGQGSYEQYF. Written as DNA, the CDR3 is TGCGCCAGCAGTCGATACCCGGGACAGGGATCCTACGAGCAGTACTTC.

The V gene is TRBV18, the J gene TRBJ1-5; possibly TRBD1 for D (6 bases). The CDR3 is 13 amino acids. Trimming stripped 0 bases from V and 7 bases from J, with 7 bases between. Germline CDR1 is KGHSH and CDR2 is LQKENI. CDR3 in amino acids: CASSPPDSQPQHF. In DNA form, the CDR3 reads TGTGCCAGCTCACCACCGGACAGCCAGCCCCAGCATTTT.

This clone was counted a single time. The rearrangement uses TRBV9 and TRBJ1-5; D remains ambiguous. Germline CDR1 is SGDLS and CDR2 is YYNGEE. The CDR3 consists of 14 residues. V was cut by 5 bases and J by 7 bases, with 16 bases left in between. CDR3: CASSRDGVTQPQHF. CDR3 sequence (DNA): TGTGCCAGCAGTCGTGACGGAGTTACACAGCCCCAGCATTTT.

This chain connects TRBV18 to TRBJ2-7; 8 nucleotides match TRBD1. CDR1 is KGHSH and CDR2 is LQKENI in the germline V gene. The CDR3 covers 17 residues. After removal of 6 bases from V and 5 bases from J, the junction contained 18 bases not matched to a gene. CDR3 in DNA: TGTGCCAGCTCTTCTTTCCAGGGGGCATTCTCCGCCAACGAGCAGTACTTC. Protein product: CASSSFQGAFSANEQYF.

This clone appeared a single time. The chain links TRBV19 to TRBJ2-7; D remains ambiguous. CDR3 length equals 13 residues. CDR1 is LNHDA, CDR2 SQIVND, per germline (reference sequence). V lost 8 bases and J lost 3, with 14 bases in between. CDR3 region: CASSQTSDYEQYF. As DNA, the CDR3 is TGTGCCAGTTCCCAGACCAGCGACTACGAGCAGTACTTC.

This clone appeared a single time. This chain connects TRBV2 to TRBJ1-1; D gene unclear. Trimming pared 6 bases from V and 3 bases from J, leaving 14 bases between. The germline V gene encodes CDR1 SNHLY and CDR2 FYNNEI. The CDR3 spans 14 residues. This chain's CDR3 is CASSNKGGDTEAFF. CDR3 nucleotides: TGTGCCAGCAGCAATAAGGGCGGGGACACTGAAGCTTTCTTT.

The gene calls are TRBV5-1 and TRBJ2-5, with TRBD2 matching over 11 bases. Germline V CDR1 and CDR2: SGHRS, YFSETQ. V lost 5 bases and J lost 3; bases outside the gene matches: 9. CDR3 length equals 16 residues. The CDR3 region is CASRTGTSGPKETQYF. The CDR3 region has the DNA TGCGCCAGCAGAACCGGGACTAGCGGACCAAAAGAGACCCAGTACTTC.

The rearrangement joins TRBV5-1 to TRBJ1-2; possible D gene TRBD1, 5 bases. Trimming stripped 3 bases from V and 2 bases from J, with 11 bases between. CDR1 SGHRS and CDR2 YFSETQ come from the germline V gene. This CDR3 contains 14 residues. The CDR3 DNA reads as TGCGCCAGCAGCTCGGTGGGACTGAACTATGGCTACACCTTC. Translated, it gives CASSSVGLNYGYTF.

The chain recombines TRBV7-6 with TRBJ2-5; no reliable D call. Trimming shortened V by 5 bases and J by 2 bases, and 6 bases separated the two germline ends. The CDR3 spans 12 residues. CDR1 and CDR2 from the germline V gene are SGHVS and FNYEAQ. CDR3 coding DNA: TGTGCCAGCAGCCCCAGACAAGAGACCCAGTACTTC. This encodes CASSPRQETQYF.

The chain combines TRBV6-5 with TRBJ2-1; tentative D call: TRBD1 (5 bases). V shed 4 bases and J shed 6 bases, with 10 bases lying between them. Germline CDR1 and CDR2: MNHEY and SVGAGI. The CDR3 is 13 residues long. The CDR3 coding sequence is TGTGCCAGCAGTTTGGGGCGGTTCAATGAGCAGTTCTTC. Its protein is CASSLGRFNEQFF.

The genes are TRBV27 and TRBJ1-1, with D possibly TRBD1 on 5 matching bases. The V end lost 5 bases, the J end lost 1 base, and 14 bases lay between the germline ends. The germline CDR1 and CDR2 sequences are MNHEY and SMNVEV (reference sequence). CDR3 length equals 15 residues. The CDR3 loop is CASSPEGVRNTEAFF. CDR3 nucleotides: TGTGCCAGCAGTCCGGAAGGGGTAAGGAACACTGAAGCTTTCTTT.

The V call is TRBV7-8, the J call TRBJ1-6; D might be TRBD1 (5 bases). V lost 6 bases and J 5 bases, leaving 11 bases between the germline ends. The CDR3 runs 14 residues. CDR1 is SGHVS and CDR2 is FQNEAQ in the germline V gene. CDR3 protein: CASRMTVDNSPLHF. Here the CDR3 DNA reads TGTGCCAGCAGAATGACAGTCGATAATTCACCCCTCCACTTT.